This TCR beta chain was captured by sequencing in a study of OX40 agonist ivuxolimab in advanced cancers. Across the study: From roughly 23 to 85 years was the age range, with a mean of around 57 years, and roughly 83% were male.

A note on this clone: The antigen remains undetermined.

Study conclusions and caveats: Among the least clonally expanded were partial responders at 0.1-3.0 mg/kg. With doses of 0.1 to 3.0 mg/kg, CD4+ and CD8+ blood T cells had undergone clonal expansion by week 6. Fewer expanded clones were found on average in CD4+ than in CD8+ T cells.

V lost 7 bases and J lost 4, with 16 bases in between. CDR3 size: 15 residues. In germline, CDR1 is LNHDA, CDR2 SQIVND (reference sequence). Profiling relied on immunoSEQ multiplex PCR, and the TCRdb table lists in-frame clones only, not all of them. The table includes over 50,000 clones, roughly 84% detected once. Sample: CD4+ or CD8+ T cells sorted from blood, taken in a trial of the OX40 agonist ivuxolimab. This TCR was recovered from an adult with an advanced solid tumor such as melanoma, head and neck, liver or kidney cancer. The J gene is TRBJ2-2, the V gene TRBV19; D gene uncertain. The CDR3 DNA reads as TGTGCCAGTACCGAGCTGGTGGGCACCACCGGGGAGCTGTTTTTT. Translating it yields CASTELVGTTGELFF.